A single T cell receptor (beta chain) is shown here with its context. Its antigen is as yet unknown. Data came from immunoSEQ multiplex PCR; TCRdb stores just in-frame clones and leaves some out. The data contain about 360,000 clones, 86% of them singletons. Per the germline V gene, CDR1 is SNHLY and CDR2 is FYNNEI. This CDR3 is built from 17 residues. Trimming took off 0 bases at V and 7 bases at J, with 19 bases between the two ends. The data were taken from a study of cytomegalovirus exposure and HLA in healthy donors. Findings of the study overall: The classifier was said to identify cytomegalovirus status with high specificity and sensitivity. Specificity of three CMV-associated chains for CMV antigens was verified in vitro. Among TCR beta chains, those listed as cytomegalovirus-associated numbered over 150.

This clonotype was obtained from a woman aged 18-35 years in good health and CMV-seronegative. The specimen sequenced was PBMCs. The rearrangement links TRBV2 to TRBJ2-1; the D gene is possibly TRBD2 (5 bases). The CDR3 region has the DNA TGTGCCAGCAGTGAAGCGCTTCTAGCCCCCCCGGGAAATGAGCAGTTCTTC. Its protein is CASSEALLAPPGNEQFF. Full variable domain (outside the CDR3, taken from reference TRBV2 and TRBJ2-1): EPEVTQTPSHQVTQMGQEVILRCVPISNHLYFYWYRQILGQKVEFLVSFYNNEISEKSEIFDDQFSVERPDGSNFTLKIRSTKLEDSAMYFCASSEALLAPPGNEQFFGPGTRLTVL.